These 12 T cell receptor beta chains share one sample of origin, sequenced in a study of post-analysis software for immune sequencing data. Unique molecular identifiers had been added to the TCR beta cDNA libraries. From the PCR reads, TCRdb called clonotypes with MiXCR, one entry per CDR3 protein. The sample records 450,000 to 650,000 distinct CDR3 sequences, roughly 47% being singletons. Antigens of these TCRs are unknown. Regarding the study as a whole: Higher frequency in patients than in controls was seen for five TRBV segments, with TRBV5-6, TRBV5-1 and TRBV20-1 among them.

Sequencing used blood. The receptors shown here come from a girl aged 5-17 years with multiple sclerosis.

The sample holds a few counts of this clonotype. The chain uses TRBV5-1 and TRBJ2-5, with unresolved D. CDR1 is SGHRS, CDR2 YFSETQ, per germline. Trimming took 4 bases from V and 6 from J, leaving 10 bases between them. The CDR3 consists of 12 residues. This CDR3 is CASSGDIKTQYF. The CDR3 nucleotides are TGCGCCAGCAGCGGAGACATAAAGACCCAGTACTTC. The complete variable domain, with remaining parts taken from reference TRBV5-1 and TRBJ2-5, reads KAGVTQTPRYLIKTRGQQVTLSCSPISGHRSVSWYQQTPGQGLQFLFEYFSETQRNKGNFPGRFSGRQFSNSRSEMNVSTLELGDSALYLCASSGDIKTQYFGPGTRLLVL.

This clonotype turned up a few times. The V gene is TRBV20-1, the J gene TRBJ2-1; no clear D gene. The germline CDR1 and CDR2 sequences are DFQATT and SNEGSKA (reference sequence). The CDR3 runs 13 residues. Trimming took off 1 base at V and 3 bases at J, with 7 bases between the two ends. CDR3: CSARAPLYNEQFF. In DNA form, the CDR3 reads TGCAGTGCTAGAGCTCCACTCTACAATGAGCAGTTCTTC.

This sequence joins TRBV7-7 and TRBJ2-7, with D unclear. The DNA end is more similar to TRBJ2-5, so the J call may be wrong. Germline V CDR1 and CDR2: SSHAT, FNYEAQ (reference sequence). The CDR3 is made up of 13 amino acids. CDR3 DNA sequence: TGTGCCAGCAGACCTTTGGCCCAGGAGACCCAGTACTTC. Protein: CASRPLAQETQYF.

This chain connects TRBV6-2 or TRBV6-3 to TRBJ2-4, with 7 bases lining up with TRBD2. The DNA end favors TRBJ2-7, so the J call may be wrong. CDR3 length: 12 residues. Per germline, CDR1 MNHEY and CDR2 SVGEGT. The CDR3 sequence: CASRRGVYEQYF. DNA for the CDR3: TGTGCCAGCAGACGGGGGGTCTACGAGCAGTACTTC.

The rearrangement uses TRBV12-3 or TRBV12-4 and TRBJ1-1, with 7 bases aligning to TRBD1. This CDR3 is built from 12 residues. V was clipped by 6 bases and J by 6 bases; unmatched bases: 4. This CDR3 is CASSYTGAEAFF. CDR3 in DNA: TGTGCCAGCAGCTATACAGGGGCTGAAGCTTTCTTT.

This clonotype was detected only a few times. The chain employs TRBV6-5 and TRBJ2-1, with 13 bases that match TRBD2. The germline gives CDR1 MNHEY, CDR2 SVGAGI. The CDR3 has 14 amino acids. The junction had 5 bases not matched to a gene; V was cut back by 5 bases and J by 10 bases. For the CDR3, the DNA is TGTGCCAGCAGTCGAGGACTAGCGGGAGTGGAGCAGTTCTTC. This translates into CASSRGLAGVEQFF.

The table lists this clonotype with a few counts. The rearrangement links TRBV4-1 to TRBJ2-7; D is unresolved. In germline, CDR1 is MGHRA, CDR2 YSYEKL. The V end lost 5 bases, the J end lost 5 bases, and 19 bases lay between the germline ends. The CDR3 runs to 15 residues. The CDR3 DNA is TGCGCCAGCAGCTCCTCGATGGCGACACGGGACGAGCAGTACTTC. Translated: CASSSSMATRDEQYF.

CDR3 nucleotide sequence: TGTGCCAGCAGTGTGGGGGGCCACGAGCAGTACTTC. Its protein is CASSVGGHEQYF. J is TRBJ2-7 and V is TRBV6-1; the D gene could be TRBD1 or TRBD2 (6 bases each). With 4 bases removed from V and 5 bases from J, the gap between germline ends came to 9 bases. The CDR3 runs 12 residues. Germline V gene lookup returns CDR1 MNHNS and CDR2 SASEGT.

CDR3 DNA sequence: TGCGCCAGCACCGAGGGGAGACTGTACTCTGGGGCCAACGTCCTGACTTTC. Its translation: CASTEGRLYSGANVLTF. The genes are TRBV10-2 and TRBJ2-6; D might be TRBD1 or TRBD2, each matching 5 bases. CDR1 WSHSY and CDR2 SAAADI come from the germline V gene. CDR3 length equals 17 residues. Trimming cost V 7 bases and J 0 bases, with 16 bases left between them.

The chain is built from TRBV4-1 and TRBJ2-7; D perhaps matches TRBD2 (6 bases). Germline V CDR1 and CDR2: MGHRA, YSYEKL. Trimming stripped 4 bases from V and 2 bases from J, with 12 bases between. The CDR3 is made up of 14 amino acids. The CDR3 spells CASSPGDSAYEQYF. The CDR3 DNA sequence: TGCGCCAGCAGCCCCGGGGACTCCGCCTACGAGCAGTACTTC.

The sample holds a few counts of this clonotype. CDR3 in DNA: TGCGCCAGCAGCCCCCGACAGGGTGAAGGCTACACCTTC. Its protein product is CASSPRQGEGYTF. This rearrangement joins TRBV4-1 to TRBJ1-2; 7 nucleotides agree with TRBD1. The CDR3 is 13 amino acids. V trimming: 4 bases; J trimming: 8 bases; junction bases outside the gene matches: 7. Germline loops: CDR1 MGHRA, CDR2 YSYEKL.

The rearrangement uses TRBV11-2 and TRBJ1-2; D remains ambiguous. Germline lookup yields CDR1 SGHAT and CDR2 FQNNGV. This CDR3 contains 14 residues. V was clipped by 4 bases and J by 6 bases, with 15 bases between them. The CDR3 loop reads CASSSYGVDDGYTF. CDR3 in DNA: TGTGCCAGCAGCTCCTACGGAGTTGATGATGGCTACACCTTC.